These 25 T cell receptor beta chains were sequenced from one sample in a study of blood T cell repertoires in COVID-19. Method: immunoSEQ multiplex PCR; TCRdb's copy keeps in-frame clones and lacks some. The sample has more than 150,000 clones, approximately 85% seen once. The sample taken for sequencing was PBMCs or T cells enriched from blood (not recorded which). These receptors came from a man between 40 and 49 years old who had recovered from COVID-19.

This chain joins TRBV7-2 and TRBJ1-2, with 7 bases matching TRBD1. CDR3 length: 15 residues. The V segment lost 1 base and the J segment 8 bases; nucleotides outside the gene matches: 10. From germline, CDR1 is SGHTA and CDR2 FQGNSA. The CDR3 region is CASSLGQGSFGGYTF. CDR3 bases: TGTGCCAGCAGCTTAGGACAGGGTAGCTTCGGCGGCTACACCTTC.

This chain joins TRBV21-1 and TRBJ2-7; the DNA was not compared with TRBD1, the D call given in the table. TRBV21-1 is termed a pseudogene. The CDR3 is made up of 14 amino acids. The CDR3 sequence is CASSTRQGAYEQYF. CDR3 bases: TGTGCCAGCAGCACCCGACAGGGGGCCTACGAGCAGTACTTC.

The CDR3 is CASSYRSGNEQFF. The CDR3 bases are TGTGCCAGCAGCTACCGGAGCGGGAATGAGCAGTTCTTC. The rearrangement joins TRBV7-6 to TRBJ2-1, with D perhaps TRBD2 (6 bases). Per the germline V gene, CDR1 is SGHVS and CDR2 is FNYEAQ. Trimming pared 4 bases from V and 7 bases from J, leaving 11 bases between. The CDR3 extends over 13 amino acids.

The chain employs TRBV1 and TRBJ2-2; TRBD2 was called by the table and not checked on the DNA. TRBV1 constitutes a pseudogene. This CDR3 is 17 amino acids long. The CDR3 DNA reads TGCACCAGCCCCAAAACAAGTATAGCGGGAGGGACCGGGGAGCTGTTTTTT. It codes for CTSPKTSIAGGTGELFF.

The chain has TRBV5-1 and TRBJ1-3; the match to TRBD1 covers 7 bases. The V gene end was trimmed by 6 bases and the J gene end by 6 bases; junction bases not matched to a gene: 6. This CDR3 has 13 amino acids. From germline, CDR1 is SGHRS and CDR2 YFSETQ. CDR3 in amino acids: CASKEGTANTIYF. CDR3 in DNA: TGCGCCAGCAAAGAAGGGACAGCAAACACCATATATTTT.

This clone has just a few counts. The J gene is TRBJ2-1, the V gene TRBV20-1; no definite D call. The CDR3 has 8 amino acids. Germline V gives CDR1 DFQATT, CDR2 SNEGSKA (reference sequence). The CDR3 sequence: CTNNEQFF. CDR3 nucleotides: TGCACCAACAATGAGCAGTTCTTC.

The chain recombines TRBV3-1 (or the pseudogene TRBV3-2) with TRBJ2-3; 9 nucleotides match TRBD1. Looked up from germline, CDR1 is LGHDT and CDR2 is YNNKEL (reference sequence). Trimming at V came to 0 bases and at J to 5 bases, leaving 9 bases not matched to a gene. This CDR3 has 17 amino acids. The CDR3 loop reads CASSQDGPGQGGDTQYF. In DNA form, the CDR3 reads TGTGCCAGCAGCCAAGACGGGCCGGGACAGGGAGGAGATACGCAGTATTTT.

The V and J genes are TRBV6-5 and TRBJ1-6; D is uncertain. V shed 0 bases and J shed 10 bases, with 7 bases lying between them. The V gene's germline CDR1 is MNHEY and CDR2 SVGAGI. This CDR3 has 13 residues. In DNA form, the CDR3 reads TGTGCCAGCAGTTACTCACTAAGATCACCCCTCCACTTT. Translation gives CASSYSLRSPLHF.

V gene TRBV19 combines with J gene TRBJ2-1, with 8 bases fitting TRBD1. Germline V gene data show CDR1 as LNHDA and CDR2 as SQIVND (reference sequence). J lost 5 bases, V lost 6 bases, and 15 bases had no gene match. This CDR3 is built from 17 residues. The CDR3 coding sequence is TGTGCCAGTAGACCCTTGCCAGGCCAGGGGGCAAACAATGAGCAGTTCTTC. It codes for CASRPLPGQGANNEQFF.

The chain employs TRBV5-1 and TRBJ1-1; D is ambiguous. Looked up from germline, CDR1 is SGHRS and CDR2 is YFSETQ. This CDR3 comprises 13 residues. The V end was cut by 6 bases, the J end by 2 bases, with 11 bases between. Here the CDR3 reads CASKREGNTEAFF. In DNA form, the CDR3 reads TGCGCCAGCAAACGGGAAGGAAACACTGAAGCTTTCTTT.

Here the CDR3 DNA reads TGTGCCAGCAGTTCCGGTGGGGCGGGAGGGGATACGCAGTATTTT. This encodes CASSSGGAGGDTQYF. The chain recombines TRBV28 with TRBJ2-3; 9 bases match TRBD2. The trim removed 4 bases at V and 6 bases at J, leaving 8 bases unmatched. This CDR3 has 15 amino acids. Germline assignment: CDR1 MDHEN and CDR2 SYDVKM.

The rearrangement joins TRBV5-1 to TRBJ1-2, with D tentatively TRBD1 (6 bases). CDR3 size: 16 residues. Deletions cut 1 base from V and 7 bases from J, with 20 bases between. Per the germline V gene, CDR1 is SGHRS and CDR2 is YFSETQ. CDR3 nucleotide sequence: TGCGCCAGCAGCTTGAGCAATCAGGGGTCGATTACTGGCTACACCTTC. It is translated as CASSLSNQGSITGYTF.

As for this clone: Other DNA sequences in this sample translate to the same CDR3. The V call is TRBV5-1, the J call TRBJ1-2; 8 bases are shared with TRBD1. CDR1 is SGHRS, CDR2 YFSETQ, per germline. V shed 2 bases and J 3 bases; nucleotides not matched to a gene: 3. This CDR3 comprises 14 residues. The DNA of the CDR3 is TGCGCCAGCAGCTTTACAGGGGGAGACTATGGCTACACCTTC. Translating gives CASSFTGGDYGYTF.

The chain has TRBV6-2 or TRBV6-3 and TRBJ2-7, with D tentatively TRBD2 (5 bases). Trimming stripped 6 bases from V and 3 bases from J, with 18 bases between. From germline, CDR1 is MNHEY and CDR2 SVGEGT. The CDR3 consists of 15 residues. The CDR3 reads CASSPGLAKDYEQYV. CDR3 sequence (DNA): TGTGCCAGCAGCCCCGGACTGGCGAAGGACTACGAGCAGTACGTC.

This clone has just one count. The J gene is TRBJ2-5, the V gene TRBV29-1; D may be TRBD2 (7 bases). CDR1 and CDR2 (germline): SQVTM, ANQGSEA. The CDR3 totals 13 residues. Trimming cost V 6 bases and J 1 base, with 12 bases left between them. The CDR3 DNA reads as TGCAGCGTCGATCGGGGGGCCCAAGAGACCCAGTACTTC. The encoded protein is CSVDRGAQETQYF.

This clone was seen only once. This chain links TRBV19 with TRBJ2-1, with TRBD2 matching 12 bases. The V and J ends lost 6 bases and 5 bases, in that order; junction bases with no gene match: 5. Germline-derived CDR1 and CDR2 are LNHDA and SQIVND (reference sequence). This CDR3 contains 15 residues. The chain's CDR3 is CASSTRTSGDNEQFF. The DNA for the CDR3 is TGTGCCAGTAGCACCCGGACTAGCGGGGACAATGAGCAGTTCTTC. The whole variable domain, filled in from reference TRBV19 and TRBJ2-1, reads DGGITQSPKYLFRKEGQNVTLSCEQNLNHDAMYWYRQDPGQGLRLIYYSQIVNDFQKGDIAEGYSVSREKKESFPLTVTSAQKNPTAFYLCASSTRTSGDNEQFFGPGTRLTVL.

This rearrangement joins TRBV27 to TRBJ1-6, with 7 bases lining up with TRBD1. The CDR3 contains 15 residues. Germline trimming cut 2 bases from V and 7 bases from J; bases unmatched to any gene: 5. Germline loops: CDR1 MNHEY, CDR2 SMNVEV (reference sequence). CDR3 nucleotide sequence: TGTGCCAGCAGTTTAATTCCAGGGGGGAATTCACCCCTCCACTTT. Its protein is CASSLIPGGNSPLHF.

The chain couples TRBV19 to TRBJ2-1; 7 bases align to TRBD2. CDR1 and CDR2 (germline): LNHDA, SQIVND (reference sequence). J was trimmed by 9 bases and V by 0 bases; bases with no gene match: 5. CDR3 length: 14 residues. CDR3 amino acids: CASSIDPSGLEQFF. The CDR3 DNA sequence: TGTGCCAGTAGTATAGATCCTAGCGGACTTGAGCAGTTCTTC.

The sample holds one count of this clone. Other nucleotide sequences in the sample specify the same CDR3. V gene TRBV9 combines with J gene TRBJ2-1; 9 bases match TRBD1. Per germline, CDR1 SGDLS and CDR2 YYNGEE. CDR3 length: 15 amino acids. V lost 4 bases and J lost 4; bases outside the gene matches: 6. DNA for the CDR3: TGTGCCAGCAGCCCCGGGACAGGGTCTTACAATGAGCAGTTCTTC. Protein: CASSPGTGSYNEQFF.

This clone was seen just once. The chain uses TRBV9 and TRBJ2-1; 8 bases map to TRBD1. This CDR3 spans 13 amino acids. Germline CDR1 reads SGDLS; CDR2 reads YYNGEE. V gave up 0 bases and J gave up 9 bases; unmatched junction bases: 2. CDR3 bases: TGTGCCAGCAGCGTAGACAGGGGGGCTGAGCAGTTCTTC. Translated: CASSVDRGAEQFF.

This clone was seen a few times. The V and J genes are TRBV5-4 and TRBJ1-2; 7 nucleotides line up with TRBD1. Trimming cost V 4 bases and J 2 bases; bases outside gene matches: 5. Germline CDR1 and CDR2: SGHNT and YYREEE (reference sequence). This CDR3 is built from 14 residues. CDR3 nucleotide sequence: TGTGCCAGCAGCGCCGGGGGACAGAACTATGGCTACACCTTC. It codes for CASSAGGQNYGYTF.

This sequence joins TRBV30 and TRBJ1-2; 7 bases are a match to TRBD1. V was pared by 5 bases and J by 4 bases, with 4 bases of the junction left unmatched. In germline, CDR1 is GTSNPN, CDR2 SVGIG (reference sequence). The CDR3 totals 12 residues. The CDR3 DNA sequence: TGTGCCTGGGACAGGGATAGCTATGGCTACACCTTC. Protein product: CAWDRDSYGYTF.

This clone appeared a few times. The rearrangement links TRBV19 to TRBJ2-2; D remains unclear. Trimming took off 7 bases at V and 5 bases at J, with 17 bases between the two ends. CDR3 length: 15 amino acids. Germline V gives CDR1 LNHDA, CDR2 SQIVND (reference sequence). The CDR3 sequence is CASTPNGPMTGELFF. CDR3 coding DNA: TGTGCCAGTACCCCCAACGGTCCGATGACCGGGGAGCTGTTTTTT.

The chain recombines TRBV5-8 with TRBJ2-7; 7 bases map to TRBD2. The V gene's germline CDR1 is SGHTS and CDR2 YDEGEE. V was pared by 4 bases and J by 7 bases, with 2 bases of the junction left unmatched. The CDR3 is 11 amino acids. In DNA, the CDR3 is TGTGCCAGCAGCCTGGGAGGGGAGCAGTACGTC. Amino acid sequence: CASSLGGEQYV.

This clone was seen more than once but under ten times. V is TRBV4-3 and J is TRBJ2-3, with a weak D call TRBD1 (6 bases). This CDR3 has 17 residues. Germline V gene sequence: CDR1 LGHNA, CDR2 YSLEER. The V end was cut by 4 bases, the J end by 3 bases, with 20 bases between. Written as DNA, the CDR3 is TGCGCCAGCAGCCCCTCAAACCCCAGGGGTGTGACAGATACGCAGTATTTT. Protein sequence: CASSPSNPRGVTDTQYF.